These 22 T cell receptor beta chains came from one sample sequenced in a study of blood T cells in healthy people across ages. Using a J-beta primer mix together with a sample-barcoded 5' primer, a second PCR was run for roughly 6 to 12 cycles. One entry per CDR3 protein, called by TCRdb with MiXCR from the 5' RACE reads. The table records fewer than 1 million distinct CDR3 sequences, 40% to 50% of them present only once. The specimen sequenced was blood. These receptors originate from a man aged 60 to 69 in good health.

The chain carries TRBV27 and TRBJ2-7; 9 bases align to TRBD1. V lost 5 bases, J lost 5 bases, and 13 bases stayed unmatched. This CDR3 comprises 16 residues. Germline values: CDR1 MNHEY, CDR2 SMNVEV (reference sequence). The CDR3 loop is CASSTRQGGFRNEQYF. The DNA of the CDR3 is TGTGCCAGCAGTACACGACAGGGGGGCTTTAGGAACGAGCAGTACTTC.

The genes are TRBV11-2 and TRBJ2-1; 8 nucleotides align to TRBD2. CDR1 is SGHAT, CDR2 FQNNGV, per germline. The junction had 14 bases not matched to a gene; V was cut back by 1 base and J by 3 bases. CDR3 length: 19 amino acids. CDR3 bases: TGTGCCAGCAGCTTAGGTCTGATAGCGGGGACCCCGAACTACAATGAGCAGTTCTTC. Translated, it gives CASSLGLIAGTPNYNEQFF.

This sequence joins TRBV28 and TRBJ2-5; D is undetermined. CDR1 is MDHEN, CDR2 SYDVKM, per germline. This CDR3 contains 13 residues. The ends were cut back, 8 bases at V and 2 bases at J, with 12 bases in the middle. CDR3 residues: CASYNYIQETQYF. The DNA of the CDR3 is TGTGCCAGCTATAACTACATACAAGAGACCCAGTACTTC.

The V and J genes are TRBV25-1 and TRBJ2-7, with 7 bases fitting TRBD1. The V segment lost 1 base and the J segment 4 bases; nucleotides outside the gene matches: 7. Per germline, CDR1 MGHDK and CDR2 SYGVNS. The CDR3 is made up of 15 amino acids. CDR3 sequence (DNA): TGTGCCAGCAGTGAATCCGGGACAGCACAATACGAGCAGTACTTC. This sequence encodes CASSESGTAQYEQYF.

This chain joins TRBV7-2 and TRBJ2-1; 8 bases match TRBD2. CDR3 length equals 15 residues. CDR1 SGHTA and CDR2 FQGNSA come from the germline V gene. The J segment lost 6 bases and the V segment lost 6 bases, leaving 10 bases of the junction unmatched. As DNA, the CDR3 is TGTGCCAGCAGTGCGACGGGGGGGCTTCTCAATGAGCAGTTCTTC. It specifies CASSATGGLLNEQFF.

This rearrangement joins TRBV7-2 to TRBJ1-2, with D unresolved. The CDR3 sequence is 14 residues long. Trimming left V 1 base short and J 2 bases short, with 8 bases between. Germline loops: CDR1 SGHTA, CDR2 FQGNSA. Here the CDR3 DNA reads TGTGCCAGCAGCTTAGTCGCCAAGAACTATGGCTACACCTTC. Translated, it gives CASSLVAKNYGYTF. Drawing the rest from reference TRBV7-2 and TRBJ1-2, the complete variable domain is GAGVSQSPSNKVTEKGKDVELRCDPISGHTALYWYRQSLGQGLEFLIYFQGNSAPDKSGLPSDRFSAERTGGSVSTLTIQRTQQEDSAVYLCASSLVAKNYGYTFGSGTRLTVV.

The sample holds a few counts of this clonotype. The chain employs TRBV11-1 and TRBJ2-7; D remains unclear. Germline CDR1 SGHAT, CDR2 FQDESV (reference sequence). The V end lost 4 bases, the J end lost 0 bases, and 13 bases lay between the germline ends. The CDR3 runs to 15 residues. The CDR3 DNA reads as TGTGCCAGCAGCTCGTCGATAGTGGGCTCCTACGAGCAGTACTTC. It translates to CASSSSIVGSYEQYF.

The chain carries TRBV7-2 and TRBJ2-5; D is unresolved. The V gene lost 3 bases and the J gene lost 2 bases, with 10 bases spanning the gap. Per germline, CDR1 SGHTA and CDR2 FQGNSA. The CDR3 is 14 residues long. Here the CDR3 reads CASSFQATQETQYF. CDR3 bases: TGTGCCAGCAGCTTCCAGGCGACACAAGAGACCCAGTACTTC.

Turning to this clonotype: An end of the junction does not agree with germline; a read error may underlie this. V and J are TRBV7-6 and TRBJ2-5, with a possible D match to TRBD2 (6 bases). The J call may be mistaken, given a closer DNA end match to TRBJ2-7. Germline CDR1 is SGHVS and CDR2 is FNYEAQ. The CDR3 consists of 14 residues. CDR3 nucleotide sequence: TGTGCCTGCAGCTTATCGGGCGGGGTTGGCGAGCAGTACTTC. Protein: CACSLSGGVGEQYF.

In DNA, the CDR3 is TGCAGTGCTAGACAGGGGTTCGAAGTTGAGCAGTACTTC. Translated, it gives CSARQGFEVEQYF. The chain employs TRBV20-1 and TRBJ2-5, with D tentatively TRBD1 (6 bases). Trimming shortened V by 2 bases and J by 11 bases, and 18 bases separated the two germline ends. Per germline, CDR1 DFQATT and CDR2 SNEGSKA (reference sequence). The CDR3 sequence is 13 residues long.

This clonotype was recorded once. This chain joins TRBV18 and TRBJ1-1, with TRBD1 as a possible D gene (6 bases). There are 15 residues in the CDR3. The germline gives CDR1 KGHSH, CDR2 LQKENI. With 4 bases removed from V and 1 base from J, the gap between germline ends came to 13 bases. The CDR3 loop is CASSQTGQTNTEAFF. CDR3 bases: TGTGCCAGCTCACAAACCGGACAGACGAACACTGAAGCTTTCTTT.

The V call is TRBV12-3 or TRBV12-4, the J call TRBJ2-7; D is uncertain. Trimming took 6 bases from V and 3 from J, leaving 9 bases between them. This CDR3 contains 12 residues. Here the CDR3 reads CASSRTHYEQYF. CDR3 bases: TGTGCCAGCAGCCGGACCCACTACGAGCAGTACTTC.

This chain joins TRBV24-1 and TRBJ2-1; the match to TRBD2 covers 10 bases. The V segment lost 3 bases and the J segment 12 bases; nucleotides outside the gene matches: 4. Germline V lookup: CDR1 KGHDR, CDR2 SFDVKD. The CDR3 is 13 amino acids. CDR3 nucleotide sequence: TGTGCCACCAGTGATCTAAGACTAGCGGGGCAGTTCTTC. Residues: CATSDLRLAGQFF.

This clonotype has more than one count but fewer than ten. The chain has TRBV6-2 or TRBV6-3 and TRBJ2-7; no clear D. CDR3 length: 8 residues. Germline V gives CDR1 MNHEY, CDR2 SVGEGT. CDR3 residues: CGKYEQYF. CDR3 nucleotide sequence: TGTGGAAAGTACGAGCAGTACTTC.

Many counts were recorded for this clonotype. This chain joins TRBV4-1 and TRBJ2-5; 8 positions match TRBD1. Germline CDR1 and CDR2: MGHRA and YSYEKL. CDR3 length: 16 amino acids. With 5 bases clipped from V and 5 bases from J, the junction kept 13 bases outside the gene matches. Here the CDR3 DNA reads TGCGCCAGCAGCAGGTCCAGGACAGGGACGGATGAGACCCAGTACTTC. It specifies CASSRSRTGTDETQYF.

Regarding this clonotype: The junction departs from the called germline gene at one end, perhaps through a read error. This chain connects TRBV5-5 to TRBJ1-6, with D possibly matching TRBD1 (6 bases). CDR3 length equals 15 residues. Germline CDR1 is SGHKS and CDR2 is YYEKEE (reference sequence). The CDR3 reads CTSSLLGGGFSPLHF. The CDR3 coding sequence is TGTACCAGCAGCTTGTTAGGGGGGGGCTTCTCACCCCTCCACTTT.

The chain's CDR3 is CASSLEDRGPSGAEAFF. DNA for the CDR3: TGTGCCAGCAGCCTGGAGGACAGGGGTCCTTCGGGGGCTGAAGCTTTCTTT. J is TRBJ1-1 and V is TRBV14; 9 bases map to TRBD1. CDR3 length: 17 residues. CDR1 is SGHDN, CDR2 FVKESK, per germline. V gave up 4 bases and J gave up 6 bases; unmatched junction bases: 15.

In this sample, this clonotype turned up a few times. The chain uses TRBV10-3 and TRBJ1-5; tentatively, D is TRBD1 (5 bases). Germline lookup yields CDR1 ENHRY and CDR2 SYGVKD. This CDR3 is 13 amino acids long. Trimming removed 3 bases from V and 6 bases from J, with 9 bases in between. The CDR3 loop reads CAISDFRVQPQHF. CDR3 nucleotides: TGTGCCATCAGTGATTTCAGGGTTCAGCCCCAGCATTTT.

The V call is TRBV11-2, the J call TRBJ2-4; D call uncertain. V was clipped by 7 bases and J by 9 bases, with 16 bases between them. CDR1 is SGHAT and CDR2 is FQNNGV in the germline V gene. This CDR3 spans 13 amino acids. The CDR3 reads CASTLYQAGIQYF. CDR3 DNA sequence: TGTGCCAGCACCCTCTACCAGGCCGGCATTCAGTACTTC.

The V gene is TRBV2, the J gene TRBJ1-5; 9 positions agree with TRBD1. This CDR3 has 14 amino acids. Germline assignment: CDR1 SNHLY and CDR2 FYNNEI. V dropped 5 bases and J dropped 3; count of bases not matched to a gene: 2. CDR3 sequence: CASSTGGVNQPQHF. CDR3 coding DNA: TGTGCCAGCAGTACAGGGGGCGTCAATCAGCCCCAGCATTTT.

CDR3 loop: CASSYSAEPTYEQYF. The CDR3 bases are TGTGCCAGCAGTTACTCGGCAGAGCCAACCTACGAGCAGTACTTC. V is TRBV6-5 and J is TRBJ2-7; no clear D gene. Germline assignment: CDR1 MNHEY and CDR2 SVGAGI. V was pared by 0 bases and J by 2 bases, with 11 bases between. The CDR3 length is 15 residues.

The chain is built from TRBV20-1 and TRBJ2-2, with D uncertain. Trimming pared 2 bases from V and 4 bases from J, leaving 11 bases between. The CDR3 has 14 amino acids. Germline CDR1 and CDR2: DFQATT and SNEGSKA (reference sequence). The CDR3 region is CSARSRLGTGELFF. The CDR3 nucleotides read TGCAGTGCTAGATCGCGACTCGGCACCGGGGAGCTGTTTTTT.